Shown below are 27 T cell receptor beta chains from a single sample sequenced in a study of blood T cell repertoires in COVID-19. Only in-frame clones appear in the TCRdb table, and some are missing; sequencing was by immunoSEQ multiplex PCR. The data hold under 200,000 clones, with roughly nine tenths observed a single time. Sequencing was carried out using peripheral blood. Receptors were obtained from a woman between 65 and 79 years old with acute or convalescent COVID-19.

CDR3 sequence (DNA): TGTGCCAGCAGCTTGGGAGGACAGGGTGGAGGCGAGCAGTACTTC. It specifies CASSLGGQGGGEQYF. This rearrangement joins TRBV5-4 to TRBJ2-7; 8 bases line up with TRBD1. The CDR3 covers 15 residues. CDR1 and CDR2 from the germline V gene are SGHNT and YYREEE (reference sequence). V dropped 0 bases and J dropped 6; count of bases not matched to a gene: 8.

In the case of this clone: Additional DNA sequences in this sample encode the identical CDR3. The V and J genes are TRBV3-1 (or the pseudogene TRBV3-2) and TRBJ1-5, with 10 bases lining up with TRBD1. Germline V gene data show CDR1 as LGHDT and CDR2 as YNNKEL (reference sequence). V was clipped by 3 bases and J by 2 bases; unmatched bases: 1. The CDR3 length is 15 residues. Here the CDR3 DNA reads TGTGCCAGCAGCCAGACAGGGGGCGGCAATCAGCCCCAGCATTTT. Protein product: CASSQTGGGNQPQHF.

This chain links TRBV10-3 with TRBJ1-1; tentatively, D is TRBD1 (6 bases). Per germline, CDR1 ENHRY and CDR2 SYGVKD. V dropped 0 bases and J dropped 5 bases, with 10 bases sitting between them. This CDR3 comprises 14 residues. This chain's CDR3 is CAISESLQGTEAFF. The DNA for the CDR3 is TGTGCCATCAGTGAGTCGTTACAGGGTACTGAAGCTTTCTTT.

J is TRBJ2-7 and V is TRBV29-1, with TRBD2 as a possible D gene (5 bases). The CDR3 sequence is 12 residues long. Germline CDR1 reads SQVTM; CDR2 reads ANQGSEA. V dropped 5 bases and J dropped 3 bases, with 11 bases sitting between them. DNA of the CDR3: TGCAGCGTTAAGCCCGGAGGCTACGAGCAGTACTTC. As protein: CSVKPGGYEQYF.

This chain joins TRBV4-2 and TRBJ2-2, with a weak D call TRBD2 (7 bases). In germline, CDR1 is LGHNA, CDR2 YNFKEQ. The CDR3 runs 16 residues. Between the trimmed V and J ends, which lost 2 bases and 6 bases, there was a span of 16 bases. This CDR3 is CASSQSLPGGAGELFF. The CDR3 region has the DNA TGTGCCAGCAGCCAAAGCCTCCCGGGGGGCGCCGGGGAGCTGTTTTTT.

CDR3 sequence reads: CASSDTGSGYGYTF. The DNA for the CDR3 is TGTGCCAGCAGTGACACAGGGTCGGGCTATGGCTACACCTTC. This chain connects TRBV6-1 to TRBJ1-2, with D possibly TRBD1 on 6 matching bases. Looked up from germline, CDR1 is MNHNS and CDR2 is SASEGT. With 3 bases removed from V and 4 bases from J, the gap between germline ends came to 12 bases. The CDR3 is 14 residues long.

This clone was counted a few times. The DNA of the CDR3 is TGTGCCAGCAGCTTAATCGGGTATCAGCCCCAGCATTTT. Translated, it gives CASSLIGYQPQHF. The rearrangement uses TRBV7-9 and TRBJ1-5; D is uncertain. The V end was cut by 2 bases, the J end by 5 bases, with 7 bases between. Germline V gene sequence: CDR1 SEHNR, CDR2 FQNEAQ (reference sequence). This CDR3 region has 13 residues.

The chain employs TRBV7-2 and TRBJ1-5; possible D gene TRBD1, 5 bases. Trimming removed 2 bases at V and 0 bases at J, with 11 bases between. Germline-derived CDR1 and CDR2 are SGHTA and FQGNSA. CDR3 length equals 16 residues. The CDR3 DNA follows: TGTGCCAGCAGCTTATATGGGGGGAATAGCAATCAGCCCCAGCATTTT. Translating gives CASSLYGGNSNQPQHF.

This chain links TRBV7-2 with TRBJ2-1; maybe TRBD1 (6 bases). CDR3 length: 15 residues. The V gene lost 0 bases and the J gene lost 4 bases, with 10 bases spanning the gap. CDR1 and CDR2 (germline): SGHTA, FQGNSA. The CDR3 loop is CASSLAGAKYNEQFF. CDR3 nucleotides: TGTGCCAGCAGCTTAGCGGGGGCGAAATACAATGAGCAGTTCTTC.

The chain couples TRBV27 to TRBJ1-1; no firm D call. V was cut by 3 bases and J by 1 base, with 6 bases left in between. Germline loops: CDR1 MNHEY, CDR2 SMNVEV (reference sequence). This CDR3 spans 13 amino acids. The CDR3 sequence is CASSFSQNTEAFF. In nucleotides, the CDR3 is TGTGCCAGCAGTTTTTCACAGAACACTGAAGCTTTCTTT.

The V and J genes are TRBV7-9 and TRBJ2-1; 9 positions agree with TRBD2. Unmatched junction bases numbered 17, after V lost 6 bases and J lost 8 bases. Germline loops: CDR1 SEHNR, CDR2 FQNEAQ (reference sequence). The CDR3 spans 17 residues. DNA of the CDR3: TGTGCCAGCAGTTCAAGTCGTAGCGGGGGATGGGGGGATGAGCAGTTCTTC. Encoded protein: CASSSSRSGGWGDEQFF.

This chain links TRBV5-8 with TRBJ2-1; tentative D call: TRBD2 (7 bases). The CDR3 sequence is 13 residues long. V lost 1 base, J lost 10 bases, and 12 bases lay in between. Germline values: CDR1 SGHTS, CDR2 YDEGEE. The DNA for the CDR3 is TGTGCCAGCAGCTTGTGGGGGGGCGGGGAGCAGTTCTTC. It codes for CASSLWGGGEQFF.

The gene calls are TRBV6-2 or TRBV6-3 and TRBJ2-7; D gene uncertain. This CDR3 contains 11 residues. The V gene's germline CDR1 is MNHEY and CDR2 SVGEGT. Deletions cut 6 bases from V and 5 bases from J, with 8 bases between. The CDR3 DNA sequence: TGTGCCAGCAGCCAGAGCCACGAGCAGTACTTC. Translation gives CASSQSHEQYF.

The chain employs TRBV5-1 and TRBJ1-1; D gene unclear. CDR3 length: 16 amino acids. Germline CDR1 reads SGHRS; CDR2 reads YFSETQ. V lost 0 bases, J lost 2 bases, and 14 bases lay in between. DNA of the CDR3: TGCGCCAGCAGCTTGGGCCTAATGATACCAAACACTGAAGCTTTCTTT. Encoded protein: CASSLGLMIPNTEAFF.

The chain uses TRBV28 and TRBJ1-1; D is perhaps TRBD1 (6 bases). The CDR3 totals 14 residues. The V and J ends lost 4 bases and 1 base respectively, with 10 bases between them. Germline V lookup: CDR1 MDHEN, CDR2 SYDVKM. The CDR3 loop reads CASSSGQPNTEAFF. In nucleotides, the CDR3 is TGTGCCAGCAGTTCCGGACAGCCGAACACTGAAGCTTTCTTT.

This clone appeared a single time. The chain links TRBV10-3 to TRBJ2-1, with TRBD2 identical over 8 bases. CDR1 ENHRY and CDR2 SYGVKD come from the germline V gene. There are 16 residues in the CDR3. The V gene end was trimmed by 2 bases and the J gene end by 6 bases; junction bases not matched to a gene: 9. The CDR3 is CAISEKASSGPNEQFF. The CDR3 DNA follows: TGTGCCATCAGTGAGAAAGCCTCTAGCGGGCCCAATGAGCAGTTCTTC.

This clone was seen only once. In nucleotides, the CDR3 is TGTGCCAGCAGCCCACAGGGTTCTAGCACAGATACGCAGTATTTT. Amino acid sequence: CASSPQGSSTDTQYF. This chain links TRBV7-9 with TRBJ2-3; possibly TRBD1 for D (6 bases). The CDR3 has 15 amino acids. Looked up from germline, CDR1 is SEHNR and CDR2 is FQNEAQ (reference sequence). Trimming removed 5 bases from V and 0 bases from J, with 12 bases in between.

The rearrangement links TRBV6-5 to TRBJ1-3; maybe TRBD1 (6 bases). The CDR3 runs 14 residues. The V gene's germline CDR1 is MNHEY and CDR2 SVGAGI. V lost 6 bases and J lost 3, with 12 bases in between. The DNA of the CDR3 is TGTGCCAGCAGAACCACAGGGTTTGGAAACACCATATATTTT. Translated, it gives CASRTTGFGNTIYF.

As regards this clone: The junction and the germline gene differ at one end; a read error may be behind it. V usage is TRBV14 and J usage is TRBJ2-1; TRBD2 aligns across 10 bases. CDR3 length equals 16 residues. Per the germline V gene, CDR1 is SGHDN and CDR2 is FVKESK. The CDR3 region has the DNA TGTACCAGCAGCCATCCGTTGGTAGCGGGAGGAGATGAGCAGTTCTTC. This codes for CTSSHPLVAGGDEQFF.

CDR3 in DNA: TGTGCCAGCACCACCGGGACAGGTTCACCCCTCCACTTT. Amino acid sequence: CASTTGTGSPLHF. The chain uses TRBV12-3 or TRBV12-4 and TRBJ1-6, with 8 nucleotides matching TRBD1. V lost 7 bases, J lost 9 bases, and 5 bases stayed unmatched. This CDR3 spans 13 amino acids.

This chain connects TRBV27 to TRBJ1-5; 8 bases line up with TRBD1. The CDR3 is made up of 16 amino acids. Germline trimming cut 4 bases from V and 0 bases from J; bases unmatched to any gene: 5. The germline CDR1 and CDR2 sequences are MNHEY and SMNVEV (reference sequence). The CDR3 DNA sequence: TGTGCCAGCAGTTCGGACAGGGACCATAGCAATCAGCCCCAGCATTTT. Residues: CASSSDRDHSNQPQHF.

This sequence joins TRBV5-1 and TRBJ1-1; TRBD1 aligns across 9 bases. Germline values: CDR1 SGHRS, CDR2 YFSETQ. The junction had 10 bases not matched to a gene; V was cut back by 0 bases and J by 7 bases. This CDR3 has 16 residues. The CDR3 coding sequence is TGCGCCAGCAGCTTGGGACCAACAGGGGGCGCGGGTGAAGCTTTCTTT. Translated, it gives CASSLGPTGGAGEAFF.

This clone was observed a single time. This sequence joins TRBV4-2 and TRBJ1-3; perhaps TRBD1 as D (6 bases). The CDR3 is made up of 13 amino acids. The V and J ends lost 9 bases and 9 bases respectively, with 18 bases between them. Germline V gene sequence: CDR1 LGHNA, CDR2 YNFKEQ. This CDR3 reads CASVETGGSTIYF. In DNA form, the CDR3 reads TGTGCCAGTGTCGAGACAGGCGGTAGCACCATATATTTT.

The chain employs TRBV5-4 and TRBJ2-7; D is ambiguous. Germline V lookup: CDR1 SGHNT, CDR2 YYREEE (reference sequence). Trimming removed 4 bases from V and 1 base from J, with 12 bases in between. The CDR3 runs 14 residues. The CDR3 DNA reads TGTGCCAGCAGCCCGCGTGACTCATCCTACGAGCAGTACTTC. It codes for CASSPRDSSYEQYF.

The chain has TRBV5-4 and TRBJ1-2, with 9 positions matching TRBD1. The trim removed 2 bases at V and 4 bases at J, leaving 3 bases unmatched. The CDR3 runs to 14 residues. Germline loops: CDR1 SGHNT, CDR2 YYREEE (reference sequence). In DNA form, the CDR3 reads TGTGCCAGCAGCTTCGACAGGGGGGTCTATGGCTACACCTTC. As protein: CASSFDRGVYGYTF.

The chain carries TRBV28 and TRBJ1-3; D unclear. Trimming pared 6 bases from V and 3 bases from J, leaving 18 bases between. CDR3 length: 16 amino acids. Germline values: CDR1 MDHEN, CDR2 SYDVKM. The CDR3, as DNA: TGTGCCAGCAGCCCCCCGTCGGGGTTGGTTGGAAACACCATATATTTT. Amino acids: CASSPPSGLVGNTIYF.

The chain recombines TRBV18 with TRBJ2-3; 10 bases fit TRBD1. CDR1 KGHSH and CDR2 LQKENI come from the germline V gene. This CDR3 region has 16 residues. V shed 6 bases and J 4 bases; nucleotides not matched to a gene: 10. The CDR3 DNA sequence: TGTGCCAGCTCCCCTCCGGGACAGGGGCTTGCAGATACGCAGTATTTT. This translates into CASSPPGQGLADTQYF.